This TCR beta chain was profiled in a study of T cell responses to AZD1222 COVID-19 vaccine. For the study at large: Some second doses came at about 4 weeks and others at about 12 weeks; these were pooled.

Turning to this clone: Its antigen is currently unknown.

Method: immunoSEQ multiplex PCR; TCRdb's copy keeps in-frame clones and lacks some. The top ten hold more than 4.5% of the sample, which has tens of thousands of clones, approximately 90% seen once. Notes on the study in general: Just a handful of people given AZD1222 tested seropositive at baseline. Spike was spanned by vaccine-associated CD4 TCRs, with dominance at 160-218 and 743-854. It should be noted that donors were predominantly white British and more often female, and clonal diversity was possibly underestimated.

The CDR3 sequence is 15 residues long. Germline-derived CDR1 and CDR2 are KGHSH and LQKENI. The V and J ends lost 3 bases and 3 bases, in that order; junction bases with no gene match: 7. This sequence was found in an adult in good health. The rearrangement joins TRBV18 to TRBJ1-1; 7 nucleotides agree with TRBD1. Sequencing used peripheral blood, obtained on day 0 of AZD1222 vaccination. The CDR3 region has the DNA TGTGCCAGCTCACCGTACAGGGGACTGGACACTGAAGCTTTCTTT. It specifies CASSPYRGLDTEAFF.